What follows are 5 T cell receptor beta chains derived from one specimen sequenced in a study of blood T cell repertoires in COVID-19. Method: immunoSEQ multiplex PCR; TCRdb's copy keeps in-frame clones and lacks some. The sample includes around 310,000 clones, around 92% of them seen just once. What was sequenced was PBMCs or T cells enriched from blood (not recorded which). These receptors were collected from a woman between 25 and 40 years old who had recovered from COVID-19.

The CDR3 sequence is CASSLTGTGTYEQYF. Here the CDR3 DNA reads TGCGCCAGCAGCCTAACCGGGACAGGGACCTACGAGCAGTACTTC. The chain links TRBV4-1 to TRBJ2-7, with 9 bases aligning to TRBD1. V was clipped by 4 bases and J by 2 bases; unmatched bases: 6. The germline V gene has CDR1 MGHRA and CDR2 YSYEKL. The CDR3 is 15 amino acids.

The chain employs TRBV28 and TRBJ1-1; 7 bases agree with TRBD1. CDR3 length: 15 amino acids. Germline CDR1 reads MDHEN; CDR2 reads SYDVKM. Trimming took 5 bases from V and 2 from J; bases not matched to a gene: 8. DNA for the CDR3: TGTGCCAGCAGTCGGGCGGACAGGAGTAACACTGAAGCTTTCTTT. This codes for CASSRADRSNTEAFF. Looking up the rest from reference TRBV28 and TRBJ1-1 gives the full variable domain: DVKVTQSSRYLVKRTGEKVFLECVQDMDHENMFWYRQDPGLGLRLIYFSYDVKMKEKGDIPEGYSVSREKKERFSLILESASTNQTSMYLCASSRADRSNTEAFFGQGTRLTVV.

This chain joins TRBV29-1 and TRBJ1-2; the D gene is possibly TRBD1 (6 bases). From germline, CDR1 is SQVTM and CDR2 ANQGSEA. The V gene lost 3 bases and the J gene lost 6 bases, with 11 bases spanning the gap. This CDR3 comprises 12 residues. The chain's CDR3 is CSVDLQGDGYTF. The CDR3 DNA reads TGCAGCGTTGATTTACAGGGAGATGGCTACACCTTC. The whole variable domain, filled in from reference TRBV29-1 and TRBJ1-2, reads SAVISQKPSRDICQRGTSLTIQCQVDSQVTMMFWYRQQPGQSLTLIATANQGSEATYESGFVIDKFPISRPNLTFSTLTVSNMSPEDSSIYLCSVDLQGDGYTFGSGTRLTVV.

This clone showed up just once. The chain recombines TRBV19 with TRBJ1-5; maybe TRBD1 (5 bases). CDR1 is LNHDA and CDR2 is SQIVND in the germline V gene (reference sequence). Trimming took off 2 bases at V and 6 bases at J, with 14 bases between the two ends. This CDR3 has 15 residues. The CDR3 region has the DNA TGTGCCAGTAGTATATGGGAACAGGTAGGTCAGCCCCAGCATTTT. This gives the protein CASSIWEQVGQPQHF.

The rearrangement links TRBV7-3 to TRBJ1-1, with 8 bases fitting TRBD1. The CDR3 covers 16 residues. With V trimmed by 2 bases and J by 1 base, 6 bases remained unmatched. Germline V gene sequence: CDR1 SGHTA, CDR2 FQGTGA. This chain's CDR3 is CASSLEGQGANTEAFF. CDR3 coding DNA: TGTGCCAGCAGCTTAGAGGGTCAGGGGGCGAACACTGAAGCTTTCTTT. Looking up the rest from reference TRBV7-3 and TRBJ1-1 gives the full variable domain: GAGVSQTPSNKVTEKGKYVELRCDPISGHTALYWYRQSLGQGPEFLIYFQGTGAADDSGLPNDRFFAVRPEGSVSTLKIQRTERGDSAVYLCASSLEGQGANTEAFFGQGTRLTVV.